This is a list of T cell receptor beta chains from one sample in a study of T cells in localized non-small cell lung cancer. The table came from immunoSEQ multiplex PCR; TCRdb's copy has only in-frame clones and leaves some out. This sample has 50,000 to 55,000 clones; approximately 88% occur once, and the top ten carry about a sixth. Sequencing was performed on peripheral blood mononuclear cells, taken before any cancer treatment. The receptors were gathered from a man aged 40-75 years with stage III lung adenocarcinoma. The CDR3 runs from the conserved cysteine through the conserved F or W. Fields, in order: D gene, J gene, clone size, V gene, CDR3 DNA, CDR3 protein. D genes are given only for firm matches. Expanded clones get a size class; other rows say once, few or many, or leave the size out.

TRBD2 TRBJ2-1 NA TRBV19 TGTGCCACAAGAGCGGGAGCAAGCGAGCAGTTCTTC CATRAGASEQFF
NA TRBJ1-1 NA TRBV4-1 TGCGCCAGCAGCCAAGATGGGAGAGAAGCTTTCTTT CASSQDGREAFF
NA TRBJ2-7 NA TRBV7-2 TGTGCCAGCAGCTTCGGCTGGGCGGGATACGAGCAGTACTTC CASSFGWAGYEQYF
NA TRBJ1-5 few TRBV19 TGTGCCAGTAGTATGGGAGGGGCTCAGCCCCAGCATTTT CASSMGGAQPQHF
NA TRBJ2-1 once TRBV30 TGTGCCTGGAGTGCAGCAAATGAGCAGTTCTTC CAWSAANEQFF
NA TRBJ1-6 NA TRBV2 TGTGCCAGCAGTGAAAACAGTGGCGTTTCACCCCTCCACTTT CASSENSGVSPLHF
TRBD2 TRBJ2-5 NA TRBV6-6 TGTGCCAGCCTAGGCGGGGGGGCCCAAGAGACCCAGTACTTC CASLGGGAQETQYF
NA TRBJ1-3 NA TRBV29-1 TGCAGCGTTGTTCCCGAAATTTCATACGGAAACACCATATATTTT CSVVPEISYGNTIYF
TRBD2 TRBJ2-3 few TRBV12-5 TGTGCTAGTGGTCCCGGGACTAGCGGGGTCACAGATACGCAGTATTTT CASGPGTSGVTDTQYF
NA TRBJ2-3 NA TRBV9 TGTGCCAGCAGCGAGTTTGGGTCTATCTCCACAGATACGCAGTATTTT CASSEFGSISTDTQYF
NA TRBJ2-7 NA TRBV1 TGCACCACCAGGGACCATGACTCCTACGAGCAGTACTTC CTTRDHDSYEQYF
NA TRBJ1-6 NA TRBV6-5 TGTGCCAGCAGGGGGGGGAATTCACCCCTCCACTTT CASRGGNSPLHF
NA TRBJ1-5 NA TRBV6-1 TGTGCCAGCAGGGTTTATAGCAATCAGCCCCAGCATTTT CASRVYSNQPQHF
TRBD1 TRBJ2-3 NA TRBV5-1 TGCGCCAGCAGCAGGGACGGGGACAGTACAGATACGCAGTATTTT CASSRDGDSTDTQYF
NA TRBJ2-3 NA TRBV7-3 TGTGCCAGCAGCCCGGGGACTAGCACAGATACGCAGTATTTT CASSPGTSTDTQYF
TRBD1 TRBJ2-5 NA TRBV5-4 TGTGCCAGCAGCTTGGGAGGGGGCCATGAGACCCAGTACTTC CASSLGGGHETQYF
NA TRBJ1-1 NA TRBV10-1 TGCGCCAGCAGTGACCCAGGACAGCCGAACACTGAAGCTTTCTTT CASSDPGQPNTEAFF
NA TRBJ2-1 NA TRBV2 TGTGCCAGCAGGACGGATTACTCTGAGCAGTTCTTC CASRTDYSEQFF
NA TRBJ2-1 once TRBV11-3 TGTGCCAGCAGCCACAGACTAGGCCAGGGTGAGCAGTTCTTC CASSHRLGQGEQFF
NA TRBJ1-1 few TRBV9 TGTGCCAGCAGCCAATTCTCAGGCGTTTCCGTTGAAGCTTTCTTT CASSQFSGVSVEAFF
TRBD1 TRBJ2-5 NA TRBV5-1 TGCGCCAGCGTGAGCGACAGGGGGGGAATGGAGACCCAGTACTTC CASVSDRGGMETQYF
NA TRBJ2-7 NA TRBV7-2 TGTGCCAGCGGCGCTAGTTTTACCTACGAGCAGTACTTC CASGASFTYEQYF